A single sample is the source of the 9 T cell receptor beta chains below, sequenced in a study of blood T cell repertoires in COVID-19. The table came from immunoSEQ multiplex PCR; TCRdb's copy has only in-frame clones and leaves some out. The data contain about 190,000 clones, roughly 86% of them singletons. The source material was PBMCs or T cells enriched from blood (not recorded which). These TCRs come from a woman aged 25 to 39 who had recovered from COVID-19.

The chain recombines TRBV2 with TRBJ2-7; 9 bases line up with TRBD2. Germline assignment: CDR1 SNHLY and CDR2 FYNNEI. This CDR3 spans 17 amino acids. Germline trimming cut 11 bases from V and 0 bases from J; bases unmatched to any gene: 17. The chain's CDR3 is CAGQTGYETSGSYEQYF. CDR3 coding DNA: TGTGCCGGACAAACAGGGTATGAGACTAGCGGCTCCTACGAGCAGTACTTC.

CDR3 DNA sequence: TGTGCCAGCAGCAAACCGGGACAGGCCGTGTCGGGCTATGGCTACACCTTC. Amino acid sequence: CASSKPGQAVSGYGYTF. The chain has TRBV7-9 and TRBJ1-2; 8 nucleotides agree with TRBD1. V shed 5 bases, J shed 4 bases, and the junction held 15 bases outside the gene matches. Looked up from germline, CDR1 is SEHNR and CDR2 is FQNEAQ (reference sequence). The CDR3 runs to 17 residues.

This chain links TRBV24-1 with TRBJ2-1, with 13 bases identical to TRBD2. The J segment lost 0 bases and the V segment lost 4 bases, leaving 5 bases of the junction unmatched. The CDR3 extends over 18 amino acids. The germline gives CDR1 KGHDR, CDR2 SFDVKD. For the CDR3, the DNA is TGTGCCACCAGTGACAGACTAGCGGGGGGTTACTCCTACAATGAGCAGTTCTTC. This translates into CATSDRLAGGYSYNEQFF.

This sequence joins TRBV6-4 and TRBJ2-3; D might be TRBD2 (6 bases). CDR1 is MRHNA, CDR2 SNTAGT, per germline. The ends were cut back, 2 bases at V and 2 bases at J, with 17 bases in the middle. The CDR3 is 17 residues long. The DNA of the CDR3 is TGTGCCAGCAGTGACAAGGGACTCCCAGGACCCACAGATACGCAGTATTTT. This translates into CASSDKGLPGPTDTQYF.

The chain joins TRBV7-2 to TRBJ1-5; possible D gene TRBD1, 6 bases. V was shortened by 2 bases and J by 6 bases, with 11 bases between the two germline ends. Germline loops: CDR1 SGHTA, CDR2 FQGNSA. CDR3 length: 14 residues. CDR3 protein: CASSLTGQAQPQHF. The CDR3 DNA follows: TGTGCCAGCAGCTTAACAGGGCAAGCTCAGCCCCAGCATTTT.

J is TRBJ2-2 and V is TRBV2; maybe TRBD2 (6 bases). Trimming took 5 bases from V and 1 from J, leaving 11 bases between them. CDR1 and CDR2 from the germline V gene are SNHLY and FYNNEI. The length of the CDR3 is 15 residues. CDR3 in amino acids: CASSRGGVNTGELFF. The DNA of the CDR3 is TGTGCCAGCAGTCGGGGCGGGGTGAACACCGGGGAGCTGTTTTTT. The full variable domain, rest sourced from reference TRBV2 and TRBJ2-2, is EPEVTQTPSHQVTQMGQEVILRCVPISNHLYFYWYRQILGQKVEFLVSFYNNEISEKSEIFDDQFSVERPDGSNFTLKIRSTKLEDSAMYFCASSRGGVNTGELFFGEGSRLTVL.

The chain couples TRBV2 to TRBJ2-1, with no clear D. Germline CDR1 SNHLY, CDR2 FYNNEI. CDR3 length equals 15 residues. The V and J ends lost 2 bases and 0 bases respectively, with 8 bases between them. The CDR3 region is CASSEILTSYNEQFF. In DNA, the CDR3 is TGTGCCAGCAGTGAAATACTTACCTCCTACAATGAGCAGTTCTTC.

The rearrangement links TRBV7-9 to TRBJ2-7, with TRBD2 matching over 9 bases. This CDR3 region has 16 residues. V shed 4 bases, J shed 0 bases, and the junction held 7 bases outside the gene matches. Germline CDR1 SEHNR, CDR2 FQNEAQ (reference sequence). The CDR3 DNA reads as TGTGCCAGCAGCTCGATCAGCGGGAGGAGCTCCTACGAGCAGTACTTC. The encoded protein is CASSSISGRSSYEQYF.

The genes are TRBV18 and TRBJ2-2; 9 nucleotides align to TRBD1. Looked up from germline, CDR1 is KGHSH and CDR2 is LQKENI. With 5 bases clipped from V and 14 bases from J, the junction kept 9 bases outside the gene matches. The CDR3 is made up of 13 amino acids. In DNA form, the CDR3 reads TGTGCCAGCTCAGCCGGGACAGGGATTAACCTGTTTTTT. This encodes CASSAGTGINLFF.